This is a list of T cell receptor beta chains from one sample in a study of identical twins. TCRdb ran MiXCR on the 5' RACE reads and lists one entry per CDR3 protein. The sample lists roughly 350,000 distinct CDR3 sequences; roughly 9% were seen once. Sequencing used naive T cells sorted from blood. The receptors were sampled from a woman aged 50 to 65 in good health. The CDR3 runs from the conserved cysteine through the conserved F or W. The D gene is left open where the match is weak.

J gene: TRBJ2-2; D gene: NA; V gene: TRBV5-1; CDR3 protein: CATALRESTGELFF
J gene: TRBJ2-3; D gene: NA; V gene: TRBV5-1; CDR3 protein: CASSPRRAGTDTQYF
J gene: TRBJ1-2; D gene: NA; V gene: TRBV12-3/TRBV12-4; CDR3 protein: CASTRRSRGYTF
J gene: TRBJ2-5; D gene: TRBD2; V gene: TRBV4-1; CDR3 protein: CASSQGLLETQYF
J gene: TRBJ2-3; D gene: NA; V gene: TRBV5-6; CDR3 protein: CASSFPRGLLSDTQYF
J gene: TRBJ2-1; D gene: NA; V gene: TRBV6-1; CDR3 protein: CASSESGRYNEQFF
J gene: TRBJ1-1; D gene: NA; V gene: TRBV20-1; CDR3 protein: CSVQNGRLNTEAFF
J gene: TRBJ2-7; D gene: TRBD2; V gene: TRBV29-1; CDR3 protein: CSVGTSGRNEQYF
J gene: TRBJ1-5; D gene: NA; V gene: TRBV12-3/TRBV12-4; CDR3 protein: CASSPGVLWPQHF
J gene: TRBJ2-5; D gene: TRBD1; V gene: TRBV20-1; CDR3 protein: CSARGQGSETQYF
J gene: TRBJ2-3; D gene: TRBD2; V gene: TRBV7-2; CDR3 protein: CASSPSGSGDTQYF
J gene: TRBJ2-3; D gene: NA; V gene: TRBV15; CDR3 protein: CATSRVTGSTDTQYF
J gene: TRBJ2-3; D gene: NA; V gene: TRBV20-1; CDR3 protein: CSARGVTDTQYF
J gene: TRBJ2-2; D gene: NA; V gene: TRBV20-1; CDR3 protein: CSALSPGELFF
J gene: TRBJ2-3; D gene: NA; V gene: TRBV15; CDR3 protein: CATSRDYGGTDTQYF
J gene: TRBJ2-1; D gene: TRBD2; V gene: TRBV2; CDR3 protein: CASSEAIAGAYNEQFF
J gene: TRBJ2-3; D gene: TRBD2; V gene: TRBV7-3; CDR3 protein: CASSLTALAGVTDTQYF
J gene: TRBJ2-1; D gene: NA; V gene: TRBV12-3/TRBV12-4; CDR3 protein: CASSLAWSGTPNEQFF
J gene: TRBJ2-1; D gene: TRBD2; V gene: TRBV5-5; CDR3 protein: CASSLFSGRDTEQFF
J gene: TRBJ2-3; D gene: NA; V gene: TRBV15; CDR3 protein: CATSRSQAADTQYF
J gene: TRBJ2-5; D gene: NA; V gene: TRBV27; CDR3 protein: CASSQLGLQETQYF
J gene: TRBJ2-5; D gene: NA; V gene: TRBV4-2; CDR3 protein: CASSQGLAQETQYF
J gene: TRBJ2-1; D gene: TRBD2; V gene: TRBV29-1; CDR3 protein: CSASGRGYNEQFF
J gene: TRBJ2-1; D gene: NA; V gene: TRBV3-1; CDR3 protein: CASSRSLAEQFF
J gene: TRBJ1-2; D gene: NA; V gene: TRBV7-9; CDR3 protein: CASSLPEGYTF
J gene: TRBJ2-1; D gene: TRBD1; V gene: TRBV6-1; CDR3 protein: CASREGQEYNEQFF
J gene: TRBJ2-1; D gene: TRBD2; V gene: TRBV12-3/TRBV12-4; CDR3 protein: CASSLGGEVDEQFF
J gene: TRBJ2-1; D gene: NA; V gene: TRBV20-1; CDR3 protein: CSARDRKSTYNEQFF
J gene: TRBJ2-4; D gene: TRBD1; V gene: TRBV29-1; CDR3 protein: CSARAPGQGLTKNIQYF
J gene: TRBJ1-1; D gene: NA; V gene: TRBV7-6; CDR3 protein: CASSPRTDTEAFF
J gene: TRBJ2-2; D gene: TRBD2; V gene: TRBV24-1; CDR3 protein: CATSDLQTSGRGGTGELFF
J gene: TRBJ1-1; D gene: NA; V gene: TRBV19; CDR3 protein: CASSNGFSTEAFF
J gene: TRBJ2-7; D gene: NA; V gene: TRBV11-3; CDR3 protein: CASSVIAYEQYF
J gene: TRBJ2-1; D gene: TRBD2; V gene: TRBV10-3; CDR3 protein: CAISEGTSGNNEQFF
J gene: TRBJ2-3; D gene: NA; V gene: TRBV7-8; CDR3 protein: CASSESTGTDTQYF
J gene: TRBJ2-1; D gene: NA; V gene: TRBV3-1; CDR3 protein: CASSHSFGEGGNELFF
J gene: TRBJ2-2; D gene: NA; V gene: TRBV5-1; CDR3 protein: CASSRTTGSQSGELFF
J gene: TRBJ2-3; D gene: TRBD2; V gene: TRBV6-5; CDR3 protein: CASSSGGTDTQYF
J gene: TRBJ1-4; D gene: NA; V gene: TRBV6-6; CDR3 protein: CASSYYAFGEGDEKLFF
J gene: TRBJ1-6; D gene: NA; V gene: TRBV7-9; CDR3 protein: CASSLEGGISPLHF
J gene: TRBJ1-1; D gene: TRBD1; V gene: TRBV4-1; CDR3 protein: CASSQRGTGVETEAFF
J gene: TRBJ1-2; D gene: NA; V gene: TRBV12-3/TRBV12-4; CDR3 protein: CASSLRGRGDYGYTF
J gene: TRBJ2-3; D gene: NA; V gene: TRBV14; CDR3 protein: CASSPSLTWSGSDTQYF
J gene: TRBJ2-5; D gene: NA; V gene: TRBV29-1; CDR3 protein: CSVEGTVTTQETQYF
J gene: TRBJ2-1; D gene: NA; V gene: TRBV7-2; CDR3 protein: CASSLGWGTGNEQFF
J gene: TRBJ2-2; D gene: TRBD1; V gene: TRBV27; CDR3 protein: CASSVGTGSSGELFF
J gene: TRBJ1-5; D gene: NA; V gene: TRBV7-9; CDR3 protein: CASSLGGRGNQPQHF
J gene: TRBJ2-7; D gene: NA; V gene: TRBV5-1; CDR3 protein: CASSLVGHGEQYF
J gene: TRBJ2-1; D gene: TRBD2; V gene: TRBV20-1; CDR3 protein: CSKREGNEQFF
J gene: TRBJ1-1; D gene: NA; V gene: TRBV5-1; CDR3 protein: CASSLGLEANTEAFF
J gene: TRBJ2-5; D gene: NA; V gene: TRBV9; CDR3 protein: CASSTQVQGRVQETQYF
J gene: TRBJ2-7; D gene: TRBD2; V gene: TRBV11-3; CDR3 protein: CASSLDSATSGGSYEQYF
J gene: TRBJ2-2; D gene: NA; V gene: TRBV13; CDR3 protein: CASSSFDGELFF
J gene: TRBJ2-3; D gene: TRBD2; V gene: TRBV19; CDR3 protein: CASRGTSSTDTQYF
J gene: TRBJ2-1; D gene: TRBD2; V gene: TRBV2; CDR3 protein: CASSIPSGRPSGYEQFF